This T cell receptor (beta chain) is from a study of T cells in Graves' hyperthyroidism and ophthalmopathy. CDR1 and CDR2 (germline): LNHNV, YYDKDF (reference sequence). The CDR3 is made up of 14 amino acids. V lost 0 bases to trimming and J lost 8 bases, with 14 bases between them. RNA transcripts provided the source from which TCR beta CDR3 regions were amplified. Researchers ran a first-round RT-PCR on the TCR CDR3 using the HTBI primer set. MiXCR was run by TCRdb on the multiplex PCR reads, yielding one entry per CDR3 protein. Here the sample spans roughly 100,000 distinct CDR3 sequences, roughly 40% being singletons. A word on this clonotype: Its cognate antigen is unknown. This is likely a read error, given that the CDR3 carries no conserved phenylalanine or tryptophan at its end.

Patients aged 18 to 65 with hyperthyroidism were newly diagnosed, with duration under 2 months. Whole-study findings and limits: Patients with ophthalmopathy were separated from those with stable hyperthyroidism by a 13 V-J model. The model foresaw ophthalmopathy a median roughly 6 months prior to onset. Most expanded thyroid clonotypes above 0.001 also appeared in blood.

J is TRBJ2-7 and V is TRBV15; D is perhaps TRBD2 (5 bases). The source of this sequence is a woman in her twenties or thirties with Graves' hyperthyroidism. Sequenced sample: peripheral blood or thyroid tissue (not recorded which). The DNA for the CDR3 is TGTGCCACCAGCAGAGAAGGTTTCGGAGGCAAGCAGTACCTC. Its protein is CATSREGFGGKQYL.